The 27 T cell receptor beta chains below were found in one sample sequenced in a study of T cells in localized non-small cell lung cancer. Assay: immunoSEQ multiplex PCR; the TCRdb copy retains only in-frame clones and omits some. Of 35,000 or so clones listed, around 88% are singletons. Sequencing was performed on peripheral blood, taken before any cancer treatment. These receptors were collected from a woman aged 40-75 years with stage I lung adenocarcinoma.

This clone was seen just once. The chain's CDR3 is CASSEPTGWEQYF. The CDR3 nucleotides are TGTGCCAGCAGTGAACCGACAGGGTGGGAGCAGTACTTC. The chain joins TRBV25-1 to TRBJ2-7, with 7 bases identical to TRBD1. CDR1 and CDR2 from the germline V gene are MGHDK and SYGVNS. J gave up 7 bases and V 2 bases, and 5 bases lay outside the gene matches. This CDR3 spans 13 amino acids.

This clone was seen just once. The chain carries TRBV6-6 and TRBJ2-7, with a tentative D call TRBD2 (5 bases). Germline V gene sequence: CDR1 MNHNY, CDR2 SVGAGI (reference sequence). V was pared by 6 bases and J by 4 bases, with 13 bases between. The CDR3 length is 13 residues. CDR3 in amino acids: CASRGRVMYEQYF. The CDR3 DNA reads TGTGCCAGCAGAGGGCGGGTCATGTACGAGCAGTACTTC.

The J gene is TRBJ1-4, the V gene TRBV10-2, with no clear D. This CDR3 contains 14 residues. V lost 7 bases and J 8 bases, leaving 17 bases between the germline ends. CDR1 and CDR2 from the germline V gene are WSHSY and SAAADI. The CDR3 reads CASMTRPGGEKLFF. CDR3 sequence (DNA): TGCGCCAGCATGACGCGACCCGGCGGGGAAAAACTGTTTTTT.

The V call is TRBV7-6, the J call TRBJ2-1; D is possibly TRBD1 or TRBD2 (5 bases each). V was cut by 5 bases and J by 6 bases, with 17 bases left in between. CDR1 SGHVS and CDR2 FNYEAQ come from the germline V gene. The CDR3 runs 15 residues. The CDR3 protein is CASSPGIANVNEQFF. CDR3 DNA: TGTGCCAGCAGCCCAGGGATAGCGAACGTCAATGAGCAGTTCTTC.

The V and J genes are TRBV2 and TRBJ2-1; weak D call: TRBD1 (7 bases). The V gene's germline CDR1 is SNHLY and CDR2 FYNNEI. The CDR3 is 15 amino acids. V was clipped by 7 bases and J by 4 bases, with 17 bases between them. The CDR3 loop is CASILVPGGYNEQFF. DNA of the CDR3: TGTGCCAGCATTTTAGTGCCAGGGGGGTACAATGAGCAGTTCTTC.

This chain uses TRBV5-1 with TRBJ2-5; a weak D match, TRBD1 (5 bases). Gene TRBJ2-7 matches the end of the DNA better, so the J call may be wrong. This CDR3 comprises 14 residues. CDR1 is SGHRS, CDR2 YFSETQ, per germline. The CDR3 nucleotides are TGCGCCAGCAGCCAGCTGTCAGGGAAATACGAGCAGTACTTC. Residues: CASSQLSGKYEQYF.

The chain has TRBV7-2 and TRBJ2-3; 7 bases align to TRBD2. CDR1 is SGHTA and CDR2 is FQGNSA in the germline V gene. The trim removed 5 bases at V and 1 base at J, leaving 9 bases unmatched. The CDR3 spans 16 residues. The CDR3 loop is CASSRRGGGGTDTQYF. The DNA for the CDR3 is TGTGCCAGCAGCCGACGGGGTGGGGGGGGCACAGATACGCAGTATTTT.

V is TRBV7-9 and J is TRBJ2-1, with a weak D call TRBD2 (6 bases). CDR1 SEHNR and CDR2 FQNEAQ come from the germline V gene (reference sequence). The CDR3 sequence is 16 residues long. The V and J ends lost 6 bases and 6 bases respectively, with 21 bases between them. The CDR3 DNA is TGTGCCAGCAGTTACGTACCGGGACTGACACCCAATGAGCAGTTCTTC. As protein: CASSYVPGLTPNEQFF.

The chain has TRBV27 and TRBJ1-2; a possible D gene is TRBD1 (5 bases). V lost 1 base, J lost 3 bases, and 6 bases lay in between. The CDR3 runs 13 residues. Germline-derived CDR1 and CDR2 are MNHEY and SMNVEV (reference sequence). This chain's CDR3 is CASSLYRHYGYTF. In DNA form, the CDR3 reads TGTGCCAGCAGTTTATACAGGCACTATGGCTACACCTTC.

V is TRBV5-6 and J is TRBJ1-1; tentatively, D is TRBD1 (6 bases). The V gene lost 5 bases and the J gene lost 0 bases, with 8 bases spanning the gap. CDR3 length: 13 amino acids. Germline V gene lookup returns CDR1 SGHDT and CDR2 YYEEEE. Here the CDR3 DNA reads TGTGCCAGCAGGGGACATATGAACACTGAAGCTTTCTTT. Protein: CASRGHMNTEAFF. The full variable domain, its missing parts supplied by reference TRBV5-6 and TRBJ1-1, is DAGVTQSPTHLIKTRGQQVTLRCSPKSGHDTVSWYQQALGQGPQFIFQYYEEEERQRGNFPDRFSGHQFPNYSSELNVNALLLGDSALYLCASRGHMNTEAFFGQGTRLTVV.

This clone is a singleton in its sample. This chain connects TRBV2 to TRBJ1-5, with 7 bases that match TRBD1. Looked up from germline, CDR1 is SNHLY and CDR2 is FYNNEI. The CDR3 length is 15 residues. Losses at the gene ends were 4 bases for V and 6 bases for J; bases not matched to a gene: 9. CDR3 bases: TGTGCCAGCAGTGGTGAAGGGGGCAGGCGTCAGCCCCAGCATTTT. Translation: CASSGEGGRRQPQHF. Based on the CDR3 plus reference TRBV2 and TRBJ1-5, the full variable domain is EPEVTQTPSHQVTQMGQEVILRCVPISNHLYFYWYRQILGQKVEFLVSFYNNEISEKSEIFDDQFSVERPDGSNFTLKIRSTKLEDSAMYFCASSGEGGRRQPQHFGDGTRLSIL.

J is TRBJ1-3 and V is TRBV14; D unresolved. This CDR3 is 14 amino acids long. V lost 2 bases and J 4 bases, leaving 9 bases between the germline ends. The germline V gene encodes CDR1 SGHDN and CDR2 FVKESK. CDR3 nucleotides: TGTGCCAGCAGCCAAAGCCGGGGAGGAAACACCATATATTTT. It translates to CASSQSRGGNTIYF.

CDR3 bases: TGTGCCAGCAGTTTATGGTGGGGGGACTCGGGCTATGGCTACACCTTC. Amino acid sequence: CASSLWWGDSGYGYTF. The V and J genes are TRBV28 and TRBJ1-2; possible D gene TRBD1, 5 bases. The CDR3 consists of 16 residues. Trimming left V 0 bases short and J 4 bases short, with 15 bases between. The germline CDR1 and CDR2 sequences are MDHEN and SYDVKM.

CDR3 nucleotide sequence: TGTGCCAGCACCAAGCGGGGTGGGGGGAATCAGCCCCAGCATTTT. Its protein is CASTKRGGGNQPQHF. The rearrangement uses TRBV27 and TRBJ1-5; a weak D match, TRBD1 (5 bases). CDR3 length: 15 amino acids. Germline V gene lookup returns CDR1 MNHEY and CDR2 SMNVEV (reference sequence). The V end was cut by 7 bases, the J end by 4 bases, with 17 bases between.

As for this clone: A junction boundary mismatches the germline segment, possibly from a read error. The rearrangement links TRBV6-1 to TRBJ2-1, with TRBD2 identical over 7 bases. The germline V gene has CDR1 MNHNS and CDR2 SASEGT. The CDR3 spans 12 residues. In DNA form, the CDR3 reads TGTGCCAGCAGGACGGGGACTACCTTCGGCGTCTTC. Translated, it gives CASRTGTTFGVF.

As DNA, the CDR3 is TGTGCCAGCTCACCCCCAGGAACAGATGAAAAACTGTTTTTT. This sequence encodes CASSPPGTDEKLFF. The chain joins TRBV18 to TRBJ1-4; no clear D. Germline V CDR1 and CDR2: KGHSH, LQKENI. CDR3 length equals 14 residues. V lost 3 bases, J lost 6 bases, and 11 bases lay in between.

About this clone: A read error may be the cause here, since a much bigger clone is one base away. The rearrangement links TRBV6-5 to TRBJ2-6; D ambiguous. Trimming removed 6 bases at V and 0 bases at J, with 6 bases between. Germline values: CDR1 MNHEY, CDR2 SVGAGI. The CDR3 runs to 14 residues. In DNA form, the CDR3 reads TGTGCCAGCAGCCCTGGCTCTGGGGCCAACGTCCTGACTTTC. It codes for CASSPGSGANVLTF.

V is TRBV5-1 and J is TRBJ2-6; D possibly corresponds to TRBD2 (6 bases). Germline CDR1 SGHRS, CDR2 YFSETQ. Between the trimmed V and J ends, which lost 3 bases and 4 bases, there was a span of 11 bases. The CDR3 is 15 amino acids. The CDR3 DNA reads TGCGCCAGCAGCTCAGGAGGGTCCGGGGCCAACGTCCTGACTTTC. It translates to CASSSGGSGANVLTF.

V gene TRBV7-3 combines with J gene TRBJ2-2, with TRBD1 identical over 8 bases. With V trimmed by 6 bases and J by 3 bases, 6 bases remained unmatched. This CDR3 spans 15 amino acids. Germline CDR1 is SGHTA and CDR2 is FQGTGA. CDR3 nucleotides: TGTGCCAGCAGTCAATTGGACAGGGACACCGGGGAGCTGTTTTTT. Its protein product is CASSQLDRDTGELFF.

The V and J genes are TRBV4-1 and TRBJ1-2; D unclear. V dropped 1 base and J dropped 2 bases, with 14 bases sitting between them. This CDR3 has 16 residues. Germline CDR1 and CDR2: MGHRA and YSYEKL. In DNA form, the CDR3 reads TGCGCCAGCAGCCAAGGAGGCGGGCGTAGGAACTATGGCTACACCTTC. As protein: CASSQGGGRRNYGYTF.

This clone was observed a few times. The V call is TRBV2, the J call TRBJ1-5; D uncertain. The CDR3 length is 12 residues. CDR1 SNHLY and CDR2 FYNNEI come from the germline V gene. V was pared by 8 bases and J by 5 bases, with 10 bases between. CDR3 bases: TGTGCCAGCGGCTCAGAAGATCAGCCCCAGCATTTT. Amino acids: CASGSEDQPQHF.

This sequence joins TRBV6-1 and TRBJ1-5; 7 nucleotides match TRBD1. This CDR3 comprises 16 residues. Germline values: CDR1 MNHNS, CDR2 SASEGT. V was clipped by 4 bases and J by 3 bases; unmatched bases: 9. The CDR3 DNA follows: TGTGCCAGCAGTGGAGGGACAGTTTCGGCCAATCAGCCCCAGCATTTT. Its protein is CASSGGTVSANQPQHF.

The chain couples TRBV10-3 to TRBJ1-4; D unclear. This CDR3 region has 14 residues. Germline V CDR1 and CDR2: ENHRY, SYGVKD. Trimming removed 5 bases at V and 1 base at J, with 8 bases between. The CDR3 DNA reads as TGTGCCATCAGTCATTCAGGAACTAATGAAAAACTGTTTTTT. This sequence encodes CAISHSGTNEKLFF.

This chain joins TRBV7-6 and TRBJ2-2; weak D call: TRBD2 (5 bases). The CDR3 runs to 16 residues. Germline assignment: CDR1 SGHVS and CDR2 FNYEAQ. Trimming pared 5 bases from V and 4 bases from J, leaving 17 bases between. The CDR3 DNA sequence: TGTGCCAGCAGCCTTATTTCGGGGTCGAGCACCGGGGAGCTGTTTTTT. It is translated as CASSLISGSSTGELFF.

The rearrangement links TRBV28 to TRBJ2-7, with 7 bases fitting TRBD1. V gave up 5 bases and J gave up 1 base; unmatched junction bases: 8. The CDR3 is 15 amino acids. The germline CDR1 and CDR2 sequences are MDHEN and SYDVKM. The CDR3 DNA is TGTGCCAGCAGTGGCCCGGGACAGAGATCCTACGAGCAGTACTTC. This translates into CASSGPGQRSYEQYF.

CDR3 residues: CASSQDSVAKNIQYF. In DNA, the CDR3 is TGCGCCAGCAGCCAGGACAGTGTAGCCAAAAACATTCAGTACTTC. V gene TRBV4-1 combines with J gene TRBJ2-4, with a tentative D call TRBD1 (6 bases). Germline lookup yields CDR1 MGHRA and CDR2 YSYEKL. The CDR3 is made up of 15 amino acids. The V and J ends lost 3 bases and 0 bases respectively, with 9 bases between them.

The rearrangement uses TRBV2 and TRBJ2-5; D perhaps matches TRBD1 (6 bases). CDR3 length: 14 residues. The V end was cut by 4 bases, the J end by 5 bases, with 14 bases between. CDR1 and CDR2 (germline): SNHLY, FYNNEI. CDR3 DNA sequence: TGTGCCAGCAGTGGGCAGGGTAGGGGGGAGACCCAGTACTTC. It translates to CASSGQGRGETQYF. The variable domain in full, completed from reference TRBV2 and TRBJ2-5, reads EPEVTQTPSHQVTQMGQEVILRCVPISNHLYFYWYRQILGQKVEFLVSFYNNEISEKSEIFDDQFSVERPDGSNFTLKIRSTKLEDSAMYFCASSGQGRGETQYFGPGTRLLVL.